This T cell receptor (beta chain) came from a study of CD8 T cells in Susac syndrome. Random hexamers were used to reverse transcribe the RNA input (0.5 to 1 ug). Across 54 Vbeta and 13 Jbeta, immunoSEQ multiplex PCR amplified TCR beta CDR3. A single record per CDR3 protein comes from TCRdb applying MiXCR to the immunoSEQ multiplex PCR reads. Altogether roughly 200,000 distinct CDR3 sequences are present, 90% to 96% being singletons, with the ten largest covering 0.093%. Sequencing of TCR beta was undertaken in CD8+ and CD4+ T cells derived from blood. The multiple sclerosis controls were treatment-naive patients with relapsing-remitting disease that was stable or active. Through negative isolation, CD4+ and CD8+ T cells were obtained, while TEMRA cells were enriched using FACS. The CDR3 is 16 amino acids. Germline CDR1 SGHVS, CDR2 FQNEAQ. J gave up 3 bases and V 6 bases, and 13 bases lay outside the gene matches.

The TCR was taken from a human donor with multiple sclerosis. The specimen sequenced was CD4+ T cells from PBMCs. The J gene is TRBJ1-1, the V gene TRBV7-8; 7 positions match TRBD1. The CDR3 loop is CASSYRGGTEYTEAFF. As DNA, the CDR3 is TGTGCCAGCAGTTATAGGGGCGGGACAGAATACACTGAAGCTTTCTTT.